This T cell receptor (beta chain) was sequenced in a study of blood T cell repertoires in COVID-19. The CDR3 has 16 residues. The germline gives CDR1 MDHEN, CDR2 SYDVKM. Trimming removed 4 bases from V and 3 bases from J, with 18 bases in between. This table comes from immunoSEQ multiplex PCR, and its TCRdb copy is limited to in-frame clones, with some not included. This sample has about 23,000 clones; 94% occur once, and the top ten carry under 4.5%. The material sequenced was peripheral blood. The chain carries TRBV28 and TRBJ1-2; D possibly corresponds to TRBD1 (5 bases). The clonotype originates from a woman in her 50s with active COVID-19. Here the CDR3 DNA reads TGTGCCAGCAGTTCAGCCACAACCGACAGATACTATGGCTACACCTTC. Translation gives CASSSATTDRYYGYTF.